The next 20 T cell receptor beta chains were all read from a single sample in a study of T cells in Graves' hyperthyroidism and ophthalmopathy. RNA transcripts provided the source from which TCR beta CDR3 regions were amplified. The HTBI set primed first-round TCR CDR3 RT-PCR. TCRdb re-called the multiplex PCR reads through MiXCR, storing one row per CDR3 protein. The profile covers 500,000 to 750,000 distinct CDR3 sequences, with around 14% appearing a single time and roughly 7.1% taken by the ten largest. The sequenced material came from blood. These receptors were taken from a woman under 30 with Graves' ophthalmopathy.

V and J are TRBV6-1 and TRBJ2-7; D assignment may be TRBD1 or TRBD2 (5 bases each). Trimming shortened V by 6 bases and J by 1 base, and 13 bases separated the two germline ends. This CDR3 has 14 amino acids. Germline CDR1 and CDR2: MNHNS and SASEGT. Written as DNA, the CDR3 is TGTGCCAGCAGCTCGGGGCCCATTTCCTACGAGCAGTACTTC. As protein: CASSSGPISYEQYF.

This clonotype was counted at least ten times. The V gene is TRBV27, the J gene TRBJ2-2; TRBD1 might be the D (6 bases). The CDR3 length is 15 residues. CDR1 MNHEY and CDR2 SMNVEV come from the germline V gene (reference sequence). V was clipped by 8 bases and J by 4 bases, with 17 bases between them. The DNA of the CDR3 is TGTGCCAGCGCCCGGTGGGGGCTTGGCACCGGGGAGCTGTTTTTT. Its translation: CASARWGLGTGELFF.

This clonotype was counted between two and nine times. A much larger clone lies one base from this, so it may be a read error. DNA for the CDR3: TGTACCAGCAGCTTAGGCAGGTACACTGAAGCTTTCTTT. This translates into CTSSLGRYTEAFF. The gene calls are TRBV7-6 and TRBJ1-1; D uncertain. CDR3 size: 13 residues. The germline V gene encodes CDR1 SGHVS and CDR2 FNYEAQ.

The V gene is TRBV30, the J gene TRBJ2-1; 12 positions agree with TRBD2. There are 18 residues in the CDR3. Germline V gene lookup returns CDR1 GTSNPN and CDR2 SVGIG (reference sequence). Losses at the gene ends were 2 bases for V and 7 bases for J; bases not matched to a gene: 15. Written as DNA, the CDR3 is TGTGCCTGGAGTACCACCCACTGGACTAGCGGGATTGTTAATGAGCAGTTCTTC. It translates to CAWSTTHWTSGIVNEQFF.

The rearrangement uses TRBV15 and TRBJ1-2, with D perhaps TRBD1 (5 bases). The CDR3 spans 13 residues. Trimming stripped 4 bases from V and 3 bases from J, with 9 bases between. Germline CDR1 LNHNV, CDR2 YYDKDF (reference sequence). CDR3 DNA: TGTGCCACCAGCAAAGACAGAGACTATGGCTACACCTTC. This sequence encodes CATSKDRDYGYTF.

The V call is TRBV7-9, the J call TRBJ2-7; no clear D. The ends were cut back, 7 bases at V and 1 base at J, with 11 bases in the middle. Germline CDR1 is SEHNR and CDR2 is FQNEAQ (reference sequence). CDR3 length: 13 residues. The CDR3 DNA reads as TGTGCCAGCACCCCCCGGATTTCCTACGAGCAGTACTTC. Translation: CASTPRISYEQYF.

This clonotype has at least ten counts. The genes are TRBV12-3 or TRBV12-4 and TRBJ2-1; 7 positions match TRBD1. The CDR3 is 13 amino acids. Losses at the gene ends were 4 bases for V and 7 bases for J; bases not matched to a gene: 4. The CDR3 spells CASSWLTGNEQFF. DNA for the CDR3: TGTGCCAGCAGTTGGTTGACAGGGAATGAGCAGTTCTTC.

This clonotype was seen at least ten times. The chain employs TRBV28 and TRBJ2-7, with 8 bases that match TRBD1. Losses at the gene ends were 6 bases for V and 2 bases for J; bases not matched to a gene: 9. Germline CDR1 is MDHEN and CDR2 is SYDVKM. This CDR3 spans 15 amino acids. This CDR3 is CASRTETGDPYEQYF. The CDR3 nucleotides read TGTGCCAGCAGGACCGAGACAGGGGATCCCTACGAGCAGTACTTC.

This clonotype showed up just a few times. CDR3 DNA sequence: TGTGCCAGCAGCGGTACAGGGTTCAACGAGCAGTACTTC. Translating it yields CASSGTGFNEQYF. The rearrangement uses TRBV7-8 and TRBJ2-7; a weak D match, TRBD1 (6 bases). The CDR3 is 13 residues long. Germline V CDR1 and CDR2: SGHVS, FQNEAQ. Trimming left V 5 bases short and J 5 bases short, with 13 bases between.

This clonotype was observed at least ten times. The CDR3 sequence: CASSENEAGFMANTF. As DNA, the CDR3 is TGTGCCAGCAGTGAGAATGAGGCAGGGTTCATGGCTAACACCTTC. The chain joins TRBV2 to TRBJ1-2, with D perhaps TRBD1 (5 bases). Trimming removed 3 bases from V and 12 bases from J, with 23 bases in between. CDR1 is SNHLY and CDR2 is FYNNEI in the germline V gene. This CDR3 has 15 amino acids.

Note on this clonotype: Given a much more abundant clone one base away, this may be a read error. V and J are TRBV12-3 or TRBV12-4 and TRBJ2-1; D not resolved. V was shortened by 5 bases and J by 4 bases, with 9 bases between the two germline ends. This CDR3 has 13 residues. CDR3 coding DNA: TGTGCCAGCAGTGCAGGTTGGTACAATGAGCAGTTCTTC. This sequence encodes CASSAGWYNEQFF.

This clonotype showed up many times. The chain combines TRBV18 with TRBJ1-2; D may be TRBD1 (6 bases). Trimming shortened V by 3 bases and J by 0 bases, and 11 bases separated the two germline ends. The CDR3 runs to 15 residues. Looked up from germline, CDR1 is KGHSH and CDR2 is LQKENI. CDR3 bases: TGTGCCAGCTCACCGGGGACACGAGCTAACTATGGCTACACCTTC. Protein sequence: CASSPGTRANYGYTF.

The chain has TRBV30 and TRBJ2-7; 14 bases are shared with TRBD2. V was clipped by 1 base and J by 7 bases; unmatched bases: 24. Germline CDR1 GTSNPN, CDR2 SVGIG (reference sequence). CDR3 size: 21 residues. CDR3 nucleotides: TGTGCCTGGAGTGGCTATTCCCGTCGACAGGAGGGACTAGCGGGAGTTCGAGAGCAGTACTTC. Translating gives CAWSGYSRRQEGLAGVREQYF.

This clonotype was seen repeatedly, ten times or more. CDR3: CASSYLWRRGADTQYF. In nucleotides, the CDR3 is TGTGCCAGCAGTTACCTCTGGAGAAGGGGCGCAGATACGCAGTATTTT. The rearrangement uses TRBV6-2 or TRBV6-3 and TRBJ2-3, with D possibly being TRBD1 (5 bases). The germline V gene encodes CDR1 MNHEY and CDR2 SVGEGT. The CDR3 has 16 amino acids. V shed 2 bases and J shed 4 bases, with 16 bases lying between them.

This CDR3 is CAISGQGGYEQYF. DNA for the CDR3: TGTGCCATCAGTGGTCAGGGGGGCTACGAGCAGTACTTC. The V call is TRBV10-3, the J call TRBJ2-7; a weak D match, TRBD1 (7 bases). The V end was cut by 4 bases, the J end by 3 bases, with 10 bases between. CDR3 length: 13 residues. The V gene's germline CDR1 is ENHRY and CDR2 SYGVKD.

Ten or more counts support this clonotype. V gene TRBV28 combines with J gene TRBJ1-5; D gene uncertain. Trimming removed 7 bases from V and 6 bases from J, with 25 bases in between. The CDR3 loop spans 17 amino acids. CDR1 and CDR2 (germline): MDHEN, SYDVKM. Here the CDR3 reads CASMPMYLDPGRQPQHF. Written as DNA, the CDR3 is TGTGCCAGCATGCCCATGTACTTGGACCCGGGCCGTCAGCCCCAGCATTTT.

At least ten counts were recorded for this clonotype. The V gene is TRBV7-9, the J gene TRBJ2-7; 8 bases align to TRBD1. The CDR3 runs to 14 residues. Germline V CDR1 and CDR2: SEHNR, FQNEAQ (reference sequence). V gave up 2 bases and J gave up 2 bases; unmatched junction bases: 2. The DNA for the CDR3 is TGTGCCAGCAGCTTATCAGGGGGCGCCTACGAGCAGTACTTC. This gives the protein CASSLSGGAYEQYF.

This clonotype was picked up a small number of times. CDR3 sequence reads: CASSLTLSEFNEQFF. CDR3 nucleotide sequence: TGTGCCAGCAGCTTAACTCTGTCGGAATTCAATGAGCAGTTCTTC. This sequence joins TRBV7-3 and TRBJ2-1, with unresolved D. The V gene's germline CDR1 is SGHTA and CDR2 FQGTGA. The CDR3 has 15 residues. V shed 0 bases and J shed 6 bases, with 12 bases lying between them. The variable domain in full, with the rest retrieved from reference TRBV7-3 and TRBJ2-1, is GAGVSQTPSNKVTEKGKYVELRCDPISGHTALYWYRQSLGQGPEFLIYFQGTGAADDSGLPNDRFFAVRPEGSVSTLKIQRTERGDSAVYLCASSLTLSEFNEQFFGPGTRLTVL.

Many counts were recorded for this clonotype. The chain combines TRBV27 with TRBJ1-2; the D gene is possibly TRBD1 (6 bases). The length of the CDR3 is 13 residues. Trimming took 8 bases from V and 0 from J, leaving 10 bases between them. CDR1 is MNHEY, CDR2 SMNVEV, per germline (reference sequence). The CDR3 reads CASGQLANYGYTF. The CDR3 DNA reads TGTGCCAGCGGACAGCTAGCTAACTATGGCTACACCTTC.

In this sample, this clonotype turned up many times. In DNA, the CDR3 is TGTGCCAGCAGCTGGGGACTAGCGGTTTACAATGAGCAGTTCTTC. It translates to CASSWGLAVYNEQFF. The V gene is TRBV7-8, the J gene TRBJ2-1; 11 positions match TRBD2. Germline V gene data show CDR1 as SGHVS and CDR2 as FQNEAQ. V was clipped by 4 bases and J by 4 bases; unmatched bases: 3. The CDR3 totals 15 residues.